This T cell receptor (beta chain) came from a study of blood T cell repertoires in COVID-19. Study summary: Material from acute and convalescent COVID-19 was sourced from the United States, Italy and Spain. Sources were T cells, B-cell-depleted T cells, or PBMCs; the material itself was cDNA or gDNA.

Original data processing: Estimation of nucleated cell counts relied on the amplification of reference gene primers. Measured with immunoSEQ multiplex PCR; TCRdb has only the in-frame clones, and not every one. From that table come the V and J calls and clone size; the DNA was used to work out D and trimming. The table includes around 53,000 clones, about 87% detected once. The germline CDR1 and CDR2 sequences are SGHTA and FQGNSA. V was pared by 4 bases and J by 2 bases, with 9 bases between. The CDR3 is 13 residues long. The sequencing input was peripheral blood. This TCR derives from a man in his forties or fifties with acute or convalescent COVID-19. This chain joins TRBV7-2 and TRBJ2-7; D is perhaps TRBD1 (5 bases). CDR3 coding DNA: TGTGCCAGCAGCTCTACAGGTACCTACGAGCAGTACTTC. Its protein product is CASSSTGTYEQYF.